Below, one T cell receptor beta chain is given with its context. Its antigen is not known. These data belong to a study of CD8 T cells in Susac syndrome. The multiple sclerosis controls were treatment-naive patients affected by stable or active relapsing-remitting disease. Trimming at V came to 8 bases and at J to 4 bases, leaving 10 bases not matched to a gene. This CDR3 is 14 amino acids long. With random hexamers, 0.5 to 1 ug RNA was reverse transcribed. TCR beta CDR3 was amplified by immunoSEQ multiplex PCR. This amplification extended across 54 Vbeta and 13 Jbeta segments. TCRdb passed the immunoSEQ multiplex PCR reads through MiXCR, listing each CDR3 protein once. The data show about 300,000 distinct CDR3 sequences, with more than 75% seen just once and approximately 0.12% held by the top ten. General study points: The study's TCR sequencing and HLA analysis drew on a certain number of individuals. That number was acknowledged as relatively small.

Sequencing was performed on CD8+ T cells from PBMCs. The rearrangement uses TRBV12-3 or TRBV12-4 and TRBJ1-1; 7 positions match TRBD1. The clonotype originates from a human donor with multiple sclerosis. CDR3 sequence reads: CASSRGGLSTEAFF. CDR3 coding DNA: TGTGCCAGCTCCAGGGGGGGCCTAAGCACTGAAGCTTTCTTT.